A single sample gave rise to the 18 T cell receptor beta chains below, sequenced in a study of beta chain features in type 1 diabetes. Overall study results and limits: Significant though moderate, a shortening of TCRB CDR3s appeared in all four CD4+ subsets of Type 1 diabetes patients.

These receptors have no known antigen. Sequenced material consisted of expressed TCRB transcripts (all of the isolated RNA was reverse transcribed). Repertoires were generated with immunoSEQ multiplex PCR, while TCRdb's copy carries only in-frame clones and drops some. Counted here are 600,000 to 750,000 clones, around 12% occurring once; the ten biggest clones make up around 0.12%. The sample consisted of naive CD4+ T cells from blood. The receptor set was obtained from a young man with type 1 diabetes.

The chain employs TRBV15 and TRBJ1-2; D uncertain. The germline V gene has CDR1 LNHNV and CDR2 YYDKDF (reference sequence). This CDR3 contains 12 residues. The V end was cut by 0 bases, the J end by 8 bases, with 7 bases between. The CDR3: CATSRDTAGYTF. The CDR3 region has the DNA TGTGCCACCAGCAGAGATACAGCGGGCTACACCTTC.

This clone turned up a few times. The identical CDR3 is also encoded by other nucleotide sequences in the sample. This chain links TRBV9 with TRBJ2-2; D gene ambiguous. Germline V gives CDR1 SGDLS, CDR2 YYNGEE. V shed 2 bases and J shed 4 bases, with 3 bases lying between them. The CDR3 is 12 amino acids. This CDR3 is CASSVTTGELFF. The CDR3 DNA sequence: TGTGCCAGCAGCGTCACCACCGGGGAGCTGTTTTTT.

This rearrangement joins TRBV7-9 to TRBJ2-1, with 8 bases matching TRBD1. The CDR3 runs 14 residues. V was pared by 7 bases and J by 5 bases, with 7 bases of the junction left unmatched. Germline CDR1 is SEHNR and CDR2 is FQNEAQ (reference sequence). This CDR3 is CASTVDRVDNEQFF. The CDR3 DNA follows: TGTGCCAGCACTGTGGACAGGGTTGACAATGAGCAGTTCTTC.

This clone has only a few counts. The V and J genes are TRBV9 and TRBJ2-7, with D maybe TRBD2 (6 bases). V lost 4 bases to trimming and J lost 8 bases, with 19 bases between them. Germline CDR1 SGDLS, CDR2 YYNGEE. CDR3 length: 14 residues. CDR3 DNA sequence: TGTGCCAGCAGCTCCGGGACTCGGGGCGAAAAGCAGTACTTC. Encoded protein: CASSSGTRGEKQYF.

The V and J genes are TRBV7-2 and TRBJ1-1; D not certain. V lost 3 bases and J 1 base, leaving 6 bases between the germline ends. CDR3 length equals 13 residues. Germline V CDR1 and CDR2: SGHTA, FQGNSA. The CDR3 loop is CASSFQENTEAFF. The CDR3 bases are TGTGCCAGCAGCTTCCAAGAGAACACTGAAGCTTTCTTT.

V gene TRBV2 combines with J gene TRBJ1-5, with D uncertain. The CDR3 covers 12 residues. Germline assignment: CDR1 SNHLY and CDR2 FYNNEI. The V gene lost 4 bases and the J gene lost 3 bases, with 4 bases spanning the gap. The CDR3 spells CASSVDNQPQHF. CDR3 sequence (DNA): TGTGCCAGCAGTGTGGACAATCAGCCCCAGCATTTT.

The genes are TRBV11-2 and TRBJ2-7, with D maybe TRBD2 (6 bases). Germline V gene lookup returns CDR1 SGHAT and CDR2 FQNNGV. The germline V and J ends were trimmed by 2 bases and 9 bases, with 17 bases remaining between them. This CDR3 has 14 residues. CDR3 nucleotide sequence: TGTGCCAGCAGCTTAATATCCGTCCGGAGGGTGCAGTACTTC. As protein: CASSLISVRRVQYF.

This clone appeared a few times. The genes are TRBV10-3 and TRBJ2-7; D is perhaps TRBD2 (5 bases). CDR1 is ENHRY and CDR2 is SYGVKD in the germline V gene. V gave up 0 bases and J gave up 2 bases, with 8 bases separating them. The CDR3 is 14 residues long. The CDR3 protein is CAISESRAAYEQYF. CDR3 bases: TGTGCCATCAGTGAGTCGCGGGCCGCCTACGAGCAGTACTTC.

This clone was observed a single time. CDR3 nucleotides: TGTGCCAGCAGCTTCCTGCATACTTCCGAGCAGTACTTC. It encodes CASSFLHTSEQYF. J is TRBJ2-7 and V is TRBV5-4; D is unresolved. V lost 2 bases and J 6 bases, leaving 12 bases between the germline ends. Germline loops: CDR1 SGHNT, CDR2 YYREEE (reference sequence). This CDR3 has 13 residues.

Remarks on this clone: Different DNA sequences within this sample yield the same CDR3. This sequence joins TRBV9 and TRBJ2-1; possible D gene TRBD2, 6 bases. Deletions cut 0 bases from V and 1 base from J, with 8 bases between. The CDR3 runs 15 residues. The V gene's germline CDR1 is SGDLS and CDR2 YYNGEE. The CDR3 region is CASSVAGGSYNEQFF. CDR3 DNA sequence: TGTGCCAGCAGCGTAGCTGGGGGGTCCTACAATGAGCAGTTCTTC.

This clone occurred a few times. The J gene is TRBJ2-7, the V gene TRBV18, with 8 bases lining up with TRBD1. CDR3 length: 18 residues. Trimming cost V 1 base and J 0 bases; bases outside gene matches: 11. Germline loops: CDR1 KGHSH, CDR2 LQKENI. In nucleotides, the CDR3 is TGTGCCAGCTCACCACAGAATAAACGGACAGGGAGCTCCTACGAGCAGTACTTC. This encodes CASSPQNKRTGSSYEQYF. Filled out from reference TRBV18 and TRBJ2-7, the complete variable domain reads NAGVMQNPRHLVRRRGQEARLRCSPMKGHSHVYWYRQLPEEGLKFMVYLQKENIIDESGMPKERFSAEFPKEGPSILRIQQVVRGDSAAYFCASSPQNKRTGSSYEQYFGPGTRLTVT.

This clone was observed many times. One base away lies a much larger clone, so this may be a sequencing read error. Other nucleotide sequences from this sample produce the same CDR3. This sequence joins TRBV7-2 and TRBJ2-5; D unclear. From germline, CDR1 is SGHTA and CDR2 FQGNSA. V was cut by 5 bases and J by 1 base, with 2 bases left in between. CDR3 size: 11 residues. The CDR3 DNA follows: TGTGCCAGCAGCCTCCAAGAGACCCAGTACTTC. This translates into CASSLQETQYF.

V is TRBV11-2 and J is TRBJ2-2, with no clear D. V gave up 1 base and J gave up 9 bases, with 12 bases separating them. Germline CDR1 SGHAT, CDR2 FQNNGV. This CDR3 region has 14 residues. CDR3: CASSLVRHRRELFF. The CDR3 coding sequence is TGTGCCAGCAGCTTAGTCCGCCACAGAAGGGAGCTGTTTTTT.

This clone appeared a few times. The genes are TRBV4-3 and TRBJ2-7; the D gene is possibly TRBD1 (6 bases). The CDR3 is made up of 18 amino acids. V was pared by 5 bases and J by 0 bases, with 23 bases between. The germline V gene has CDR1 LGHNA and CDR2 YSLEER. CDR3 in amino acids: CASSKEATTGTLSYEQYF. The CDR3 DNA follows: TGCGCCAGCAGCAAGGAGGCCACAACCGGGACACTCTCCTACGAGCAGTACTTC.

Regarding this clone: Other DNA sequences in this specimen translate into the identical CDR3. This chain joins TRBV6-6 and TRBJ2-2, with D maybe TRBD2 (5 bases). The CDR3 length is 14 residues. V gave up 0 bases and J gave up 4 bases, with 6 bases separating them. CDR1 MNHNY and CDR2 SVGAGI come from the germline V gene (reference sequence). CDR3: CASSYSRGTGELFF. CDR3 bases: TGTGCCAGCAGTTACTCCCGGGGCACCGGGGAGCTGTTTTTT.

The CDR3 sequence is CASSLPSGGWFF. CDR3 bases: TGCGCCAGCAGCTTGCCCAGCGGGGGGTGGTTCTTC. The chain joins TRBV5-1 to TRBJ2-1, with 9 bases lining up with TRBD2. The germline gives CDR1 SGHRS, CDR2 YFSETQ. CDR3 size: 12 residues. J lost 15 bases, V lost 1 base, and 5 bases had no gene match. The whole variable domain, filled in from reference TRBV5-1 and TRBJ2-1, reads KAGVTQTPRYLIKTRGQQVTLSCSPISGHRSVSWYQQTPGQGLQFLFEYFSETQRNKGNFPGRFSGRQFSNSRSEMNVSTLELGDSALYLCASSLPSGGWFFGPGTRLTVL.

This clone was counted between two and nine times. The rearrangement links TRBV7-2 to TRBJ2-5, with 13 bases fitting TRBD2. This CDR3 has 17 residues. Germline assignment: CDR1 SGHTA and CDR2 FQGNSA. V shed 5 bases and J 4 bases; nucleotides not matched to a gene: 10. CDR3 sequence reads: CASSQPRGLAGAETQYF. The CDR3 DNA follows: TGTGCCAGCAGCCAACCCCGAGGACTAGCGGGGGCAGAGACCCAGTACTTC.

The chain combines TRBV6-4 with TRBJ2-1, with a tentative D call TRBD1 (5 bases). V lost 2 bases and J 2 bases, leaving 13 bases between the germline ends. Germline values: CDR1 MRHNA, CDR2 SNTAGT. This CDR3 has 16 amino acids. The DNA of the CDR3 is TGTGCCAGCAGTGACGACGGCAGGGCTCCCTACAATGAGCAGTTCTTC. Translated: CASSDDGRAPYNEQFF.